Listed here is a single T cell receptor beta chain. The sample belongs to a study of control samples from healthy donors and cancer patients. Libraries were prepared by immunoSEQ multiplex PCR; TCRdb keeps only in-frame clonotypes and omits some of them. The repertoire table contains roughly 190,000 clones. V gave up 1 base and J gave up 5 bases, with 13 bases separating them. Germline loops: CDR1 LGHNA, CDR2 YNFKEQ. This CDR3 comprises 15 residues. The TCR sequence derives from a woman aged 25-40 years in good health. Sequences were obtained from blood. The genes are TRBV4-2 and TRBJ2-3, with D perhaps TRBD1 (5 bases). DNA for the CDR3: TGTGCCAGCAGCCAAGTAAGAAATCAGGGAGATACGCAGTATTTT. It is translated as CASSQVRNQGDTQYF.